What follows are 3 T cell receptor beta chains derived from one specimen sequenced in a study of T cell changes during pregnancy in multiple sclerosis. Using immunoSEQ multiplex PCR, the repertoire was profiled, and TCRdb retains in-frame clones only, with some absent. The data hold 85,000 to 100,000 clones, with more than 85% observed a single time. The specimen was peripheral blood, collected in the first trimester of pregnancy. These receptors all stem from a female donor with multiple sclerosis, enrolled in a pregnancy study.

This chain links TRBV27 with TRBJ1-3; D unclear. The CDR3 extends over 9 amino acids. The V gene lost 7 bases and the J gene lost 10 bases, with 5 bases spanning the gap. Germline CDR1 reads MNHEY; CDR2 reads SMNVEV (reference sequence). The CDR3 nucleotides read TGTGCCAGCACCCGGACCATATATTTT. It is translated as CASTRTIYF.

The CDR3 bases are TGCAGCGTTGACCATTGGAACACTGAAGCTTTCTTT. Translated: CSVDHWNTEAFF. The chain links TRBV29-1 to TRBJ1-1, with D uncertain. Trimming took off 3 bases at V and 1 base at J, with 6 bases between the two ends. This CDR3 has 12 amino acids. From germline, CDR1 is SQVTM and CDR2 ANQGSEA.

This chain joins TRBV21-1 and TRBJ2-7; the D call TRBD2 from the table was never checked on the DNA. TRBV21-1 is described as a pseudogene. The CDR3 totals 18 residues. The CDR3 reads CASSSSPTKPDLSYEQYF. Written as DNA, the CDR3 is TGTGCCAGCAGTTCCAGCCCAACTAAGCCCGATCTATCCTACGAGCAGTACTTC.